These 21 T cell receptor beta chains originate from one sample sequenced in a study of cytomegalovirus exposure and HLA in healthy donors. PCR involved 60 Vbeta and 13 Jbeta primers. Sequencing used immunoSEQ multiplex PCR; TCRdb keeps in-frame clones, though not all of them. This sample has about 130,000 clones, with over 60% found just once. The material sequenced was PBMCs. Source of these receptors: a female donor in good health and CMV-seronegative.

The rearrangement uses TRBV18 and TRBJ1-2; 9 positions match TRBD1. The CDR3 is made up of 14 amino acids. Germline lookup yields CDR1 KGHSH and CDR2 LQKENI. V shed 5 bases and J 5 bases; nucleotides not matched to a gene: 6. The CDR3 is CASSTETGGYGYTF. The CDR3, as DNA: TGTGCCAGCTCAACCGAGACAGGGGGGTATGGCTACACCTTC.

The chain joins TRBV28 to TRBJ1-2; D possibly corresponds to TRBD1 (5 bases). CDR1 and CDR2 (germline): MDHEN, SYDVKM. V was cut by 3 bases and J by 8 bases, with 13 bases left in between. The CDR3 runs to 13 residues. The CDR3 nucleotides read TGTGCCAGCAGTTTGGGGGGTACTCGGGGCTACACCTTC. It encodes CASSLGGTRGYTF.

The genes are TRBV28 and TRBJ1-1; 10 bases agree with TRBD1. The junction had 15 bases not matched to a gene; V was cut back by 5 bases and J by 6 bases. Germline CDR1 and CDR2: MDHEN and SYDVKM. This CDR3 region has 17 residues. CDR3 residues: CASSSSRTGGSLAEAFF. The CDR3 nucleotides are TGTGCCAGCAGTAGCTCCAGGACAGGGGGTTCATTAGCTGAAGCTTTCTTT.

The chain couples TRBV18 to TRBJ2-1, with D possibly being TRBD1 (6 bases). There are 15 residues in the CDR3. The V end lost 3 bases, the J end lost 7 bases, and 16 bases lay between the germline ends. Germline loops: CDR1 KGHSH, CDR2 LQKENI. This chain's CDR3 is CASSPGAWAWNEQFF. CDR3 nucleotides: TGTGCCAGCTCACCGGGGGCCTGGGCGTGGAATGAGCAGTTCTTC. Supplemented by reference TRBV18 and TRBJ2-1, the full variable domain reads NAGVMQNPRHLVRRRGQEARLRCSPMKGHSHVYWYRQLPEEGLKFMVYLQKENIIDESGMPKERFSAEFPKEGPSILRIQQVVRGDSAAYFCASSPGAWAWNEQFFGPGTRLTVL.

The chain is built from TRBV7-9 and TRBJ1-1; 10 bases line up with TRBD1. The CDR3 spans 14 residues. Trimming at V came to 5 bases and at J to 4 bases, leaving 4 bases not matched to a gene. Germline V gives CDR1 SEHNR, CDR2 FQNEAQ (reference sequence). The CDR3 nucleotides are TGTGCCAGCAGCCCCCGACAGGGGGCCACTGAAGCTTTCTTT. Its translation is CASSPRQGATEAFF.

The rearrangement joins TRBV11-1 to TRBJ1-1, with 9 bases matching TRBD1. J was trimmed by 1 base and V by 1 base; bases with no gene match: 4. The CDR3 loop spans 16 amino acids. Germline V lookup: CDR1 SGHAT, CDR2 FQDESV (reference sequence). In DNA form, the CDR3 reads TGTGCCAGCAGCTTAGGTGGGACAGGGCGGAACACTGAAGCTTTCTTT. Residues: CASSLGGTGRNTEAFF.

This chain uses TRBV18 with TRBJ1-5; tentative D call: TRBD1 (6 bases). The CDR3 loop spans 15 amino acids. The V end was cut by 3 bases, the J end by 5 bases, with 14 bases between. Germline CDR1 is KGHSH and CDR2 is LQKENI. CDR3 amino acids: CASSPDRNRDQPQHF. The CDR3 region has the DNA TGTGCCAGCTCACCGGACAGAAACAGGGATCAGCCCCAGCATTTT.

In DNA form, the CDR3 reads TGCGCCAGCAGCGGGGGCAGGGGGGATGAAGCTTTCTTT. It is translated as CASSGGRGDEAFF. The chain links TRBV4-1 to TRBJ1-1; 7 nucleotides line up with TRBD1. The CDR3 extends over 13 amino acids. Germline V lookup: CDR1 MGHRA, CDR2 YSYEKL. Trimming cost V 5 bases and J 7 bases; bases outside gene matches: 7.

The table lists this clone with a count of one. The chain recombines TRBV18 with TRBJ2-5; D gene unclear. The CDR3 is 13 residues long. The germline CDR1 and CDR2 sequences are KGHSH and LQKENI. With 3 bases removed from V and 2 bases from J, the gap between germline ends came to 7 bases. For the CDR3, the DNA is TGTGCCAGCTCACCGAGCCTGCAAGAGACCCAGTACTTC. Encoded protein: CASSPSLQETQYF.

Only one count was recorded for this clone. This chain connects TRBV11-3 to TRBJ2-5; the match to TRBD2 covers 8 bases. V shed 5 bases, J shed 6 bases, and the junction held 11 bases outside the gene matches. Germline CDR1 reads SGHNT; CDR2 reads YENEEA. This CDR3 is 15 amino acids long. In nucleotides, the CDR3 is TGTGCCAGCAGCCCCCCGGGGGGGCCGACGAAGACCCAGTACTTC. Translated: CASSPPGGPTKTQYF.

This clone was found once. The V gene is TRBV27, the J gene TRBJ2-5, with TRBD2 matching 9 bases. V gave up 3 bases and J gave up 2 bases; unmatched junction bases: 1. This CDR3 has 14 amino acids. Germline loops: CDR1 MNHEY, CDR2 SMNVEV (reference sequence). The CDR3 reads CASSFLAGQETQYF. CDR3 coding DNA: TGTGCCAGCAGTTTTCTAGCGGGGCAAGAGACCCAGTACTTC.

The chain couples TRBV9 to TRBJ2-3, with 9 positions matching TRBD1. Trimming cost V 6 bases and J 3 bases; bases outside gene matches: 11. Per germline, CDR1 SGDLS and CDR2 YYNGEE. The CDR3 totals 16 residues. DNA of the CDR3: TGTGCCAGCACCCCCGCCGGGACAGGGAGAACAGATACGCAGTATTTT. Translated: CASTPAGTGRTDTQYF.

The V gene is TRBV7-8, the J gene TRBJ2-5, with a tentative D call TRBD2 (5 bases). Between the trimmed V and J ends, which lost 1 base and 5 bases, there was a span of 14 bases. The CDR3 covers 15 residues. The germline V gene has CDR1 SGHVS and CDR2 FQNEAQ. The CDR3 is CASSLVPGRRETQYF. CDR3 nucleotides: TGTGCCAGCAGCTTAGTACCTGGGCGGAGGGAGACCCAGTACTTC. Full variable domain (missing parts from reference TRBV7-8 and TRBJ2-5): GAGVSQSPRYKVAKRGQDVALRCDPISGHVSLFWYQQALGQGPEFLTYFQNEAQLDKSGLPSDRFFAERPEGSVSTLKIQRTQQEDSAVYLCASSLVPGRRETQYFGPGTRLLVL.

This clone was counted once. The V gene is TRBV6-5, the J gene TRBJ2-1, with 12 bases fitting TRBD1. The CDR3 is 15 residues long. V shed 0 bases, J shed 8 bases, and the junction held 2 bases outside the gene matches. Germline CDR1 reads MNHEY; CDR2 reads SVGAGI. The CDR3 spells CASSYSGQGADEQFF. In DNA, the CDR3 is TGTGCCAGCAGTTACTCGGGACAGGGGGCGGATGAGCAGTTCTTC.

The chain has TRBV10-2 and TRBJ2-1; 9 bases map to TRBD2. CDR1 and CDR2 from the germline V gene are WSHSY and SAAADI. Germline trimming cut 5 bases from V and 4 bases from J; bases unmatched to any gene: 0. The CDR3 length is 13 residues. The CDR3 loop reads CASSLAGYNEQFF. DNA of the CDR3: TGCGCCAGCAGTCTAGCGGGATACAATGAGCAGTTCTTC.

The chain combines TRBV5-6 with TRBJ2-3; D uncertain. V shed 0 bases and J shed 0 bases, with 2 bases lying between them. The length of the CDR3 is 13 residues. Per the germline V gene, CDR1 is SGHDT and CDR2 is YYEEEE. This CDR3 reads CASSLASTDTQYF. The CDR3 DNA reads as TGTGCCAGCAGCTTGGCTAGCACAGATACGCAGTATTTT.

Comments on this clone: One end of the junction does not line up with germline, which may come from a read error. This chain connects TRBV6-5 to TRBJ1-5, with D unclear. Germline V gives CDR1 MNHEY, CDR2 SVGAGI. The CDR3 loop spans 14 amino acids. The CDR3 loop is CASSERSSDQPQHF. The DNA for the CDR3 is TGTGCCAGCAGTGAAAGAAGTAGCGATCAGCCCCAGCATTTT.

The rearrangement joins TRBV10-1 to TRBJ2-3; TRBD1 aligns across 10 bases. Germline CDR1 and CDR2: WNHNN and SYGVQD (reference sequence). The ends lost 3 bases at V and 2 bases at J; junction bases unmatched: 2. This CDR3 spans 15 amino acids. CDR3 bases: TGCGCCAGCAGTGAAGGGACAGGGGTCACAGATACGCAGTATTTT. Its translation: CASSEGTGVTDTQYF.

The rearrangement links TRBV29-1 to TRBJ2-7, with 14 bases matching TRBD2. V was pared by 6 bases and J by 2 bases, with 6 bases of the junction left unmatched. The CDR3 sequence is 15 residues long. The germline V gene has CDR1 SQVTM and CDR2 ANQGSEA. The CDR3 here is CSVSGTSGGTYEQYF. The CDR3 DNA is TGCAGCGTCTCCGGGACTAGCGGGGGAACCTACGAGCAGTACTTC.

The CDR3 loop reads CASRPTGTGGKLFF. CDR3 nucleotide sequence: TGTGCCAGCAGGCCAACCGGGACAGGGGGAAAACTGTTTTTT. V gene TRBV6-5 combines with J gene TRBJ1-4; TRBD1 agrees at 11 bases. V lost 6 bases, J lost 10 bases, and 7 bases stayed unmatched. The CDR3 contains 14 residues. Germline CDR1 MNHEY, CDR2 SVGAGI.

This sequence joins TRBV27 and TRBJ2-5; TRBD2 aligns across 7 bases. With V trimmed by 5 bases and J by 5 bases, 11 bases remained unmatched. This CDR3 spans 15 amino acids. Germline CDR1 reads MNHEY; CDR2 reads SMNVEV (reference sequence). CDR3 DNA: TGTGCCAGCAGTCTCTACTCGGGAGGTGGGGAGACCCAGTACTTC. Translated: CASSLYSGGGETQYF.